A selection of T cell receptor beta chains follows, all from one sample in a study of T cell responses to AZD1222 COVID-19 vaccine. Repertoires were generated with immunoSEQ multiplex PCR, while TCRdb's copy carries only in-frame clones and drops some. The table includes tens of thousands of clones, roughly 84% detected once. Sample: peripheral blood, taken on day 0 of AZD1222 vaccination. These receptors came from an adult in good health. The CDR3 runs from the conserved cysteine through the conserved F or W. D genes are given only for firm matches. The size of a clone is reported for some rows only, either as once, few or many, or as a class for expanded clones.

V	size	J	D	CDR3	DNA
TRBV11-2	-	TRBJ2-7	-	CASSLRGGGESRDF	TGTGCCAGCAGCTTAAGGGGGGGAGGTGAATCTCGGGACTTC
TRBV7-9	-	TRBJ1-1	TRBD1	CASSSGGRNTEAFF	TGTGCCAGCAGCTCAGGGGGCCGGAACACTGAAGCTTTCTTT
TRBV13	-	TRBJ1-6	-	CASSPPGLINSPLHF	TGTGCCAGCAGCCCCCCCGGACTGATTAATTCACCCCTCCACTTT
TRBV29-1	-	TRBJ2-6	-	CSVVRSSGANVLTF	TGCAGCGTCGTCCGGAGCTCTGGGGCCAACGTCCTGACTTTC
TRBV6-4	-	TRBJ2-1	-	CASSVLAVDNEQFF	TGTGCCAGCAGTGTTTTGGCGGTTGACAATGAGCAGTTCTTC
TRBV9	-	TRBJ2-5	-	CASSEGGGAEETQYF	TGTGCCAGCAGCGAAGGGGGAGGGGCCGAAGAGACCCAGTACTTC
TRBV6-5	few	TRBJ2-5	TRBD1	CAASNRGLETQYF	TGTGCCGCGTCCAACAGGGGGCTGGAGACCCAGTACTTC
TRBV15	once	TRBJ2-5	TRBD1	CATSRPTGQETQYF	TGTGCCACCAGCAGACCGACAGGGCAAGAGACCCAGTACTTC
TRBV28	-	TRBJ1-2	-	CASSLQYYGYTF	TGTGCCAGCAGTTTACAGTACTATGGCTACACCTTC
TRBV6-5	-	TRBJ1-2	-	CASRDAAGPYGYTF	TGTGCCAGCAGAGACGCAGCAGGACCCTATGGCTACACCTTC
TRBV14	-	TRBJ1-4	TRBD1	CASRQQGPGELFF	TGTGCCAGCAGACAACAGGGGCCCGGGGAACTGTTTTTT
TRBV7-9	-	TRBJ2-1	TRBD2	CASSPEPSGRSSSYNEQFF	TGTGCCAGCAGCCCTGAACCTAGCGGGCGGTCTAGCTCCTACAATGAGCAGTTCTTC
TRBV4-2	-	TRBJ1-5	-	CASSQGREQPQHF	TGTGCCAGCAGCCAAGGAAGGGAGCAGCCCCAGCATTTT
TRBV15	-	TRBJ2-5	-	CATSRVTRRETQYF	TGTGCCACCAGCAGAGTAACTAGGAGGGAGACCCAGTACTTC
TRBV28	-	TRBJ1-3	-	CASQGRYLSSGNTIYF	TGTGCCAGCCAGGGGCGTTACCTGAGCTCTGGAAACACCATATATTTT